This TCR beta chain was captured in a study of shared clonotypes between healthy human individuals. Study results and caveats: Naive subsets, compared against memory subsets, generally had larger estimated richness values. The study found lower generation probabilities in non-shared clonotypes than in those shared by all four donors.

Germline CDR1 reads SGHTA; CDR2 reads FQGNSA. There are 17 residues in the CDR3. Trimming removed 2 bases from V and 4 bases from J; junction bases left unmatched: 11. CD45RA-negative memory and CD45RA+ naive subsets were split from the CD4+ cells. As concerns this clone: Its antigen is as yet unknown.

Sequencing used immunoSEQ multiplex PCR; TCRdb keeps in-frame clones, though not all of them. The top ten clones hold 0.055% to 0.075% of a sample with 500,000 to 550,000 clones, around 96% of them seen once. The rearrangement joins TRBV7-2 to TRBJ2-7; 10 bases align to TRBD2. The sequenced sample consisted of naive CD4+ T cells sorted from blood. Subset denoted: CD45RA+ positively selected. The receptor's source is a woman in her twenties or thirties in good health. CDR3 amino acids: CASSLPAAGGLGYEQYF. CDR3 nucleotides: TGTGCCAGCAGCTTACCGGCAGCGGGAGGGTTGGGATACGAGCAGTACTTC.